The T cell receptor beta chain described here comes from a study of T cell responses to AZD1222 COVID-19 vaccine (dated by TCRdb to about 2021). Some background on the complete study: AZD1222 recipients whose second dose came at about 4 weeks and those whose second dose came at about 12 weeks were combined into one group, since spike-specific TCR depth and breadth did not differ between the two schedules. TCR sequencing covered more than 230 trial participants: around 210 given two doses of AZD1222 and approximately 25 given two doses of MenACWY control vaccine. Trial participants were enrolled into age subgroups of 18-55, 56-69 and 70-plus years, which contained approximately 150, 30 and 60 TCR-sequenced participants, respectively.

The CDR3 regions of human TCRbeta chains were analyzed by immunosequencing. From the authors' description of their analysis: Repertoire TCRs were matched against a reference library of SARS-CoV-2-specific TCRs generated with the MIRA antigen-specificity platform. Breadth was defined as the fraction of unique TCRs that were SARS-CoV-2-associated, and depth was defined as the fraction of total T cells that were SARS-CoV-2-associated. Using the MIRA data, each spike-specific TCR was assigned both to the spike region to which the TCR was reactive and to a CD4 or CD8 class. Log10-transformed breadth and depth values were compared by one-way ANOVA with Sidak's multiple comparisons tests. Sourced from immuneACCESS, this table was stored by TCRdb with only in-frame sequences that have V and J called. A share of the clones is absent; for the studies checked, an unresolved V gene accounts for under half, and the remainder has no known explanation. Clonal size and the V and J genes are those of that table, whereas D and trimming came from the DNA. In all, the sample holds some 130,000 clones, and roughly nine tenths of those were seen once. Jointly, the top ten make up more than 3.5% of the sample.

The time point label for this specimen denotes: baseline before first vaccination. Vaccinee samples came from UK trials COV001 and COV002, including a single-blind randomized controlled phase 2/3 trial of AZD1222 (ChAdOx1 nCoV-19) in healthy adults. Trial participant PBMC samples were collected at day 0 and day 28 after the second dose for TCRbeta chain sequencing. Overall study results and their limits: Participants were mostly white British, with more females than males. The authors suggested clonal diversity may have been underestimated. Conclusions about previously exposed vaccinees are limited because only a handful of AZD1222 recipients were SARS-CoV-2 seropositive at baseline. After two AZD1222 doses, spike-specific TCR breadth and depth were significantly higher than at day 0 and than in MenACWY recipients. Because no samples from the day 14 peak response were available, repertoires could be characterized only after the peak T cell response. The vaccine-associated CD4 TCRs covered the entire spike protein, and the dominant responses fell in regions 160-218 and 743-854. In the small 56-69-year group, the increase in depth fell short of significance, most likely because of low power. Nearly half of unique spike-specific TCRs reportedly recognized epitopes outside regions mutated in the B.1.351 and B.1.1.7 variants.

This clone was recorded a few times. Its antigen specificity is not known. Base qualities are not provided; no much larger clone lies one nucleotide away. V is cut back by 5 bases and J by 8 bases, with 6 bases in the junction unmatched. The CDR3, from cysteine to phenylalanine, totals 15 residues. Only the CDR3 portion is preserved as DNA: 45 bases, with reading frame beginning at the first base. Reading the germline V gene (reference sequence) gives CDR1 SEHNR and CDR2 FQNEAQ. Specimen: peripheral blood, collected on day 0 of AZD1222 vaccination. The rearrangement joined TRBV7-9 to TRBJ1-6; 10 of the junction bases match TRBD1. The source is an adult in good health. The CDR3 is CASSLPGTGDSPLHF. The sequence in DNA is TGTGCCAGCAGCCTGCCCGGGACAGGGGATTCACCCCTCCACTTT.